This T cell receptor beta chain was obtained from a study of cytomegalovirus exposure and HLA in healthy donors. Whole-study findings and limits: Analyses of presence and absence presupposed an approximately uniform sequencing depth across donors. Rarity characterized most TCR sequences, yet some public TCRs appeared in many donors. Analyzed later, most CMV-associated TCR beta chains appeared HLA-restricted.

PCR amplification relied on 60 Vbeta primers (plus 13 Jbeta primers). Method: immunoSEQ multiplex PCR; TCRdb's copy keeps in-frame clones and lacks some. The top ten hold 3.5% to 5% of the sample, which has roughly 100,000 clones, around 83% seen once. As to this clone: Its target is unknown.

This CDR3 region has 14 residues. Losses at the gene ends were 3 bases for V and 2 bases for J; bases not matched to a gene: 2. The germline gives CDR1 SGHVS, CDR2 FQNEAQ. This sequence was found in a man in his thirties or forties in good health and CMV-seronegative. The sample comprised PBMCs. The chain couples TRBV7-8 to TRBJ2-3, with 7 bases fitting TRBD1. CDR3 DNA sequence: TGTGCCAGCAGCTTGGGGACAGTCACAGATACGCAGTATTTT. This encodes CASSLGTVTDTQYF.